This T cell receptor (beta chain) comes out of a study of shared clonotypes between healthy human individuals. Broader study findings: Rarefaction showed sorted-subset sequencing was incomplete despite large depth.

Partitioning of CD4+ cells yielded a CD45RA+ naive subset and a CD45RA-negative memory subset. A word on this clone: The antigen is undetermined.

The assay was immunoSEQ multiplex PCR, and TCRdb's table has in-frame clones only and misses some. The data contain about 670,000 clones, 55% to 75% of them singletons. Sequencing was done on a sample of memory CD4+ T cells sorted from blood. Subset given: CD45RA-negative fraction. The source is a woman in her 30s in good health.

CDR3 nucleotides: TGCAGCGTTGAAGACGGGTGGGACCCTTTGGGAAACTATGGCTACACCTTC. Amino acids: CSVEDGWDPLGNYGYTF. The V gene is TRBV29-1, the J gene TRBJ1-2, with D possibly matching TRBD1 (5 bases). V was clipped by 0 bases and J by 2 bases, with 19 bases between them. The CDR3 has 17 residues. Looked up from germline, CDR1 is SQVTM and CDR2 is ANQGSEA.